These T cell receptor beta chains were read from a single sample in a study of response to subunit inactivated influenza vaccine. In TCRdb, the RT-PCR reads were re-called with MiXCR into one record per CDR3 protein. The repertoire holds more than 150,000 distinct CDR3 sequences, with about a tenth as singletons. The sample in question was non-naive T cells sorted from PBMCs, obtained on the day of vaccination. Receptor source: a man in his fifties or sixties who received an inactivated influenza vaccine. Each CDR3 is given with its conserved first and last residue. Each record gives: D gene, clone size, V gene, J gene, CDR3 length, CDR3 DNA, CDR3 protein. D genes are given only for firm matches. Only some rows state a clone size, as once, few, many or a class for expanded clones.

>.|.|TRBV6-1|TRBJ1-6|16
TGTGCCAGCAGTGAAAGGACCGCCAGAGTGGGTTCACCCCTCCACTTT
CASSERTARVGSPLHF
>TRBD1|many|TRBV12-3/TRBV12-4|TRBJ1-6|16
TGTGCCAGCAGAGAGACAGGGAAAGGGCCGGGATCACCCCTCCACTTT
CASRETGKGPGSPLHF
>.|many|TRBV4-1|TRBJ1-3|15
TGCGCCAGCAGCCAAGTGGGGAGAGGCGGAAACACCATATATTTT
CASSQVGRGGNTIYF
>TRBD1|.|TRBV12-5|TRBJ1-1|15
TGTGCTAGTGGTTCTGTGTGGACAGGGTCTTCCTCAGCTTTCTTT
CASGSVWTGSSSAFF
>TRBD2|many|TRBV4-3|TRBJ2-2|16
TGCGCCAGCAGCCGAGGACTAGCGGGAGGCCCCGGGGAGCTGTTTTTT
CASSRGLAGGPGELFF
>.|many|TRBV4-1|TRBJ1-5|14
TGCGCCAGCAGCCAAGTGGGAAGCAATCAGCCCCAGCATTTT
CASSQVGSNQPQHF
>TRBD2|few|TRBV24-1|TRBJ2-5|15
TGTGCCACCAGTGATTTAGGAGCGGGAGGAGAGACCCAGTACTTC
CATSDLGAGGETQYF
>TRBD1|many|TRBV12-3/TRBV12-4|TRBJ2-3|16
TGTGCCAGCAGTCGATACCGGGACAGGAGGGAAGATACGCAGTATTTT
CASSRYRDRREDTQYF
>TRBD2|.|TRBV4-3|TRBJ2-2|16
TGCGCCAGCAGCCAAGAAGGCGGGAGAGCCACCGGGGAGCTGTTTTTT
CASSQEGGRATGELFF
>.|.|TRBV6-2/TRBV6-3|TRBJ1-5|16
TGTGCCAGCACCCCGAGGAGGAGTTATAGCAATCAGCCCCAGCATTTT
CASTPRRSYSNQPQHF
>.|many|TRBV12-3/TRBV12-4|TRBJ1-5|13
TGTGCCAGCAGTTTAGCAGGGGATCAGCCCCAGCATTTT
CASSLAGDQPQHF
>.|.|TRBV7-7|TRBJ2-7|14
TGTGCTAGCAGCTTAGATCATAGTTCCTCCGAGCAGTACTTC
CASSLDHSSSEQYF
>TRBD1|many|TRBV10-2|TRBJ2-5|14
TGCGCCAGCAGCCCAATCGGGACAGAAGAGACCCAGTACTTC
CASSPIGTEETQYF
>.|.|TRBV7-9|TRBJ1-1|12
TGTGCCAGCAGCGGAACGAACACTGAAGCTTTCTTT
CASSGTNTEAFF
>.|many|TRBV20-1|TRBJ2-1|12
TGCAGTGCTAGAGCGGGCCACAATGAGCAGTTCTTC
CSARAGHNEQFF
>.|many|TRBV3-1|TRBJ1-2|14
TGTGCCAGCAGCCCAACAGGACAGAGAATGCGCTACACCTTC
CASSPTGQRMRYTF
>.|.|TRBV10-3|TRBJ1-4|13
TGTGCCACCGCGGGGCCAACTAATGAAAAACTGTTTTTT
CATAGPTNEKLFF
>.|many|TRBV28|TRBJ2-7|13
TGTGCCAGCAGTAGAGTCAGCTCCTACGAGCAGTACTTC
CASSRVSSYEQYF
>.|few|TRBV10-3|TRBJ1-2|13
TGTGCCATCAGTGGCTACAGGGAGGGTGGCTACACCTTC
CAISGYREGGYTF
>TRBD2|.|TRBV7-9|TRBJ2-3|16
TGTGCCAGCAGCCAACTAGCGGGGAGCATATCAGATACGCAGTATTTT
CASSQLAGSISDTQYF
>.|.|TRBV5-5|TRBJ2-7|13
TGTGCCAGCAGCTTGTGGACAGCCTACGAGCAGTACTTC
CASSLWTAYEQYF
>TRBD2|many|TRBV5-6|TRBJ2-1|16
TGTGCCAGCAGCTTCCTAGCGGGGGGGGGGTACGGTGAGCAGTTCTTC
CASSFLAGGGYGEQFF
>.|.|TRBV6-5|TRBJ2-7|13
TGTGCCAGCAGTTACTCGGAGAGCTACGAGCAGTACTTC
CASSYSESYEQYF
>.|.|TRBV4-3|TRBJ2-7|15
TGCGCCAGCAGCCAAGTGTTTGGAGGGAGTGTCGAGCAGTACTTC
CASSQVFGGSVEQYF
>.|many|TRBV27|TRBJ2-2|13
TGTGCCAGCAGCCAGGCAAACACCGGGGAGCTGTTTTTT
CASSQANTGELFF
>TRBD1|.|TRBV12-3/TRBV12-4|TRBJ1-5|14
TGTGCCAGCAGGACAGGGGTTAGCAATCAGCCCCAGCATTTT
CASRTGVSNQPQHF
>.|many|TRBV28|TRBJ1-2|15
TGTGCCAATCCGGGACATAGGCGTGAGTTGGATGGCTACACCTTC
CANPGHRRELDGYTF
>TRBD2|.|TRBV20-1|TRBJ2-2|15
TGCAGCCCTAGCCCTATGCGGGGGGACACCGGGGAGCTGTTTTTT
CSPSPMRGDTGELFF
>TRBD1|.|TRBV2|TRBJ2-5|14
TGTGCCAGCAGAAGACAGGGGATTAAAGAGACCCAGTACTTC
CASRRQGIKETQYF
>.|few|TRBV7-2|TRBJ2-6|14
TGTGCCGGTTCGAGGGACTCTGGGGCCAACGTCCTGACTTTC
CAGSRDSGANVLTF
>TRBD2|.|TRBV10-2|TRBJ2-7|14
TGCGCCAGCAGTGGAGTAGGGACTAGGTACGAGCAGTACTTC
CASSGVGTRYEQYF
>.|.|TRBV20-1|TRBJ2-1|14
TGCACCCCAAAGCGGAAGAGCTCCTACAATGAGCAGTTCTTC
CTPKRKSSYNEQFF
>TRBD2|few|TRBV7-6|TRBJ2-1|14
TGTGCCAGCAGCTTACCGAGCGGGAGTGGTGAGCAGTTCTTC
CASSLPSGSGEQFF